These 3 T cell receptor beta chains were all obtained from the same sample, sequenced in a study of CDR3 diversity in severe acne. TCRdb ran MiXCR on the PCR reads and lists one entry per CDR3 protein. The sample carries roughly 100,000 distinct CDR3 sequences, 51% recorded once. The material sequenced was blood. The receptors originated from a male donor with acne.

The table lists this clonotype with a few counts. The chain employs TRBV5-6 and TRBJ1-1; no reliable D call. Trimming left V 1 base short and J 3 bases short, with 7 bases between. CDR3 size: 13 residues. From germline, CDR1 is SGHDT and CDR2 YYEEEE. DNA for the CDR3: TGTGCCAGCAGCTTGCTCGGGGACACTGAAGCTTTCTTT. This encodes CASSLLGDTEAFF.

In DNA, the CDR3 is TGTGCCAGCAGTCCCCAGACTAGTTCCGAGACCCAGTACTTC. Translating gives CASSPQTSSETQYF. The rearrangement uses TRBV27 and TRBJ2-5; possibly TRBD2 for D (6 bases). With 5 bases removed from V and 5 bases from J, the gap between germline ends came to 15 bases. Germline CDR1 is MNHEY and CDR2 is SMNVEV (reference sequence). The CDR3 is made up of 14 amino acids.

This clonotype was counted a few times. The CDR3 loop is CASSLPDRSTEAFF. CDR3 coding DNA: TGTGCCAGCAGCTTACCGGACAGGAGCACTGAAGCTTTCTTT. The rearrangement joins TRBV7-9 to TRBJ1-1, with 7 bases identical to TRBD1. The CDR3 length is 14 residues. Germline lookup yields CDR1 SEHNR and CDR2 FQNEAQ (reference sequence). V lost 2 bases to trimming and J lost 4 bases; unmatched junction nucleotides: 4.